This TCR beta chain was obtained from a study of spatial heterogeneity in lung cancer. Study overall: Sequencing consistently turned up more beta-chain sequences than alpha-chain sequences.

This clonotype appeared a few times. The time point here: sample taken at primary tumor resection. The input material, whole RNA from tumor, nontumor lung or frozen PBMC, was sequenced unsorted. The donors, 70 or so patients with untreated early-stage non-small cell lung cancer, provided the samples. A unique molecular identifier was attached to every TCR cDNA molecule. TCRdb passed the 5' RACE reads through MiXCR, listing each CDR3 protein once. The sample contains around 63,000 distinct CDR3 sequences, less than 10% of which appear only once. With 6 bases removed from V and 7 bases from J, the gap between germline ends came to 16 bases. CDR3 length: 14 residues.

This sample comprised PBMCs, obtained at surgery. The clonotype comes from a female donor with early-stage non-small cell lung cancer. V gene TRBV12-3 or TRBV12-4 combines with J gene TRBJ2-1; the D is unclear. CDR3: CASSPLSVGNEQFF. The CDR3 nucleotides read TGTGCCAGCAGCCCCCTCAGCGTAGGGAATGAGCAGTTCTTC.